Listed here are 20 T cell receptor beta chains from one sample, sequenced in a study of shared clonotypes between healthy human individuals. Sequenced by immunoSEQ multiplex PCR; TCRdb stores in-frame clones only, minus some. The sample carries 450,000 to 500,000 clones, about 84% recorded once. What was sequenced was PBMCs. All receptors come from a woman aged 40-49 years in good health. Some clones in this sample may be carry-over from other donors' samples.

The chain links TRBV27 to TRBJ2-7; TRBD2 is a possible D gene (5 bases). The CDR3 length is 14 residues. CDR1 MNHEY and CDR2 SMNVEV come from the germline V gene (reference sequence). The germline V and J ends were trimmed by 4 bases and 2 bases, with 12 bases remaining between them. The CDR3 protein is CASSSIPGTYEQYF. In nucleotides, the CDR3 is TGTGCCAGCAGTTCCATACCGGGGACCTACGAGCAGTACTTC.

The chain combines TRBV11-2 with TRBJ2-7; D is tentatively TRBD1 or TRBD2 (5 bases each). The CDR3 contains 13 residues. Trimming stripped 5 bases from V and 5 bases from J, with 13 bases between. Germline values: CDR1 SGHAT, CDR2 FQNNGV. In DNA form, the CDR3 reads TGTGCCAGCAGCCTCAGCGTGGGGGACGAGCAGTACTTC. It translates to CASSLSVGDEQYF.

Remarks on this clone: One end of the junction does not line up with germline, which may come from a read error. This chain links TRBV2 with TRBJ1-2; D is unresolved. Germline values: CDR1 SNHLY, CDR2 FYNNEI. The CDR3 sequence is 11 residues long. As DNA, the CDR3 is TGTGCCAGCAGTGCGAGGACCCACCCACCCTTC. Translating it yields CASSARTHPPF.

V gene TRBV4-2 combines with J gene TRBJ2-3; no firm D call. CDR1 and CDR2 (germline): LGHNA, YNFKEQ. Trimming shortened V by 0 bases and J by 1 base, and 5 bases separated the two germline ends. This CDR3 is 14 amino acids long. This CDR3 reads CASSQDYGTDTQYF. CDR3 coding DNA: TGTGCCAGCAGCCAAGATTACGGCACAGATACGCAGTATTTT.

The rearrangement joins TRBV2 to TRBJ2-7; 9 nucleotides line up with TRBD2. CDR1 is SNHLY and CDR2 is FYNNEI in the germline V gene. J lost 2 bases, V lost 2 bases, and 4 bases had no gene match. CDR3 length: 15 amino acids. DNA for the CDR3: TGTGCCAGCAGTGAATTGGCTAGCGGGGCCTACGAGCAGTACTTC. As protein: CASSELASGAYEQYF. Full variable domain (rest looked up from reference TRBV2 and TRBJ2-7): EPEVTQTPSHQVTQMGQEVILRCVPISNHLYFYWYRQILGQKVEFLVSFYNNEISEKSEIFDDQFSVERPDGSNFTLKIRSTKLEDSAMYFCASSELASGAYEQYFGPGTRLTVT.

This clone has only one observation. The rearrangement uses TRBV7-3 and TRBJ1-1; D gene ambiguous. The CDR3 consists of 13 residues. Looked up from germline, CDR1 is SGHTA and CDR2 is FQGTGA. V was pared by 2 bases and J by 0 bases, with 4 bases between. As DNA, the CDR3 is TGTGCCAGCAGCTTACAATTGAACACTGAAGCTTTCTTT. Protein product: CASSLQLNTEAFF. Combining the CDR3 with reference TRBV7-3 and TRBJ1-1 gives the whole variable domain GAGVSQTPSNKVTEKGKYVELRCDPISGHTALYWYRQSLGQGPEFLIYFQGTGAADDSGLPNDRFFAVRPEGSVSTLKIQRTERGDSAVYLCASSLQLNTEAFFGQGTRLTVV.

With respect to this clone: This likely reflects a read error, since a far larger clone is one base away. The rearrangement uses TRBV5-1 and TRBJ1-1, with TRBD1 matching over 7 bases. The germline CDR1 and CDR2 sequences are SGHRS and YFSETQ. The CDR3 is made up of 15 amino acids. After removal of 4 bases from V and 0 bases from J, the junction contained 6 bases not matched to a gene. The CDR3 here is CASSLTGPVNTEAFF. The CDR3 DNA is TGCGCCAGCAGCCTGACAGGGCCGGTGAACACTGAAGCTTTCTTT.

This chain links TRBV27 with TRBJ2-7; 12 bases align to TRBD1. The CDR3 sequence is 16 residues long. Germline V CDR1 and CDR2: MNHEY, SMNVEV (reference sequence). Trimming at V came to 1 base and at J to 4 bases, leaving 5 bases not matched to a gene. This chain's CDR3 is CASSLFGTGGLYEQYF. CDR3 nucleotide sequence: TGTGCCAGCAGTTTATTTGGGACAGGGGGCCTTTACGAGCAGTACTTC.

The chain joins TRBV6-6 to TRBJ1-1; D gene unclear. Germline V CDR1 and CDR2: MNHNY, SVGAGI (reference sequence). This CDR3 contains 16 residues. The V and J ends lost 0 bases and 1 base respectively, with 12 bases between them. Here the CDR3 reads CASSYSSGEANTEAFF. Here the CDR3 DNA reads TGTGCCAGCAGTTACTCCTCCGGTGAGGCGAACACTGAAGCTTTCTTT.

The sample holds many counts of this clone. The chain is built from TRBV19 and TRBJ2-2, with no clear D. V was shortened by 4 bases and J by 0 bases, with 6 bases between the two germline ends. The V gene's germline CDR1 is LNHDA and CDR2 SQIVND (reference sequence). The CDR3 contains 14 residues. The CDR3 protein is CASSTTPNTGELFF. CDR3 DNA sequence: TGTGCCAGTAGTACGACTCCGAACACCGGGGAGCTGTTTTTT.

CDR3 amino acids: CARSFGRARREGNEQFF. CDR3 bases: TGTGCCAGAAGCTTCGGCAGGGCTAGGCGGGAGGGCAATGAGCAGTTCTTC. The chain has TRBV5-3 and TRBJ2-1; 9 bases are shared with TRBD2. TRBV5-3 is reported as an ORF; its role is uncertain. The CDR3 sequence is 17 residues long. Trimming took 2 bases from V and 6 from J; bases not matched to a gene: 12.

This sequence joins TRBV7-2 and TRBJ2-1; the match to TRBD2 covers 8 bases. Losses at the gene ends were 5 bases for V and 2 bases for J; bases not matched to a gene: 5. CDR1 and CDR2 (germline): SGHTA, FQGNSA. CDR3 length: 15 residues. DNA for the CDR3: TGTGCCAGCAGCGAACTAGCGGACACCTACAATGAGCAGTTCTTC. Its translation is CASSELADTYNEQFF. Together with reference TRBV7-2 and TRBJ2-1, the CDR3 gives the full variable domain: GAGVSQSPSNKVTEKGKDVELRCDPISGHTALYWYRQSLGQGLEFLIYFQGNSAPDKSGLPSDRFSAERTGGSVSTLTIQRTQQEDSAVYLCASSELADTYNEQFFGPGTRLTVL.

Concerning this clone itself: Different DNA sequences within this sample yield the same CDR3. CDR3 region: CASSTNEKLFF. The CDR3 DNA sequence: TGTGCCAGCAGTACGAATGAAAAACTGTTTTTT. The rearrangement links TRBV28 to TRBJ1-4; D not resolved. The germline V gene encodes CDR1 MDHEN and CDR2 SYDVKM. Trimming took off 5 bases at V and 5 bases at J, with 3 bases between the two ends. This CDR3 has 11 amino acids.

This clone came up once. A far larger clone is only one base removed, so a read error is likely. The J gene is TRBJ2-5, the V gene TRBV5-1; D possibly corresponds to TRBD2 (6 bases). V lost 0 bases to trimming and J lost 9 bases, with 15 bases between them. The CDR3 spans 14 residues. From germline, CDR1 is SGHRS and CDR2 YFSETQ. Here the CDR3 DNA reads TGCGCCAGCAGCTTGGGGTCGGGCGGGGAGGCCCAGTACTTC. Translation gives CASSLGSGGEAQYF.

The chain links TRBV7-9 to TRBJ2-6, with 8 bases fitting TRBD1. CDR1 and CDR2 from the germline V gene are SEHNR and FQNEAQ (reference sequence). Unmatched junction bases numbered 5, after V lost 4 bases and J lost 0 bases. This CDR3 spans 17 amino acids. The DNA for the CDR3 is TGTGCCAGCAGCTCGACAGGGGACCCCTCTGGGGCCAACGTCCTGACTTTC. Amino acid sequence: CASSSTGDPSGANVLTF.

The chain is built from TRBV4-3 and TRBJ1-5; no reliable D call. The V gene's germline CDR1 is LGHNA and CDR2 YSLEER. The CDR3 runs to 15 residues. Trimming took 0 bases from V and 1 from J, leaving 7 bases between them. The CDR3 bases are TGCGCCAGCAGCCAAGAGGTCCGGAGCAATCAGCCCCAGCATTTT. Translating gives CASSQEVRSNQPQHF.

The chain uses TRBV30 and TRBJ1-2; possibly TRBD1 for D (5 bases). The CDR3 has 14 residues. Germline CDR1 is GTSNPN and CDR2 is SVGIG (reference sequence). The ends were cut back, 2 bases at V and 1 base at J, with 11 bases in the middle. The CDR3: CAWSKQGNNYGYTF. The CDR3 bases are TGTGCCTGGAGTAAGCAGGGCAATAACTATGGCTACACCTTC.

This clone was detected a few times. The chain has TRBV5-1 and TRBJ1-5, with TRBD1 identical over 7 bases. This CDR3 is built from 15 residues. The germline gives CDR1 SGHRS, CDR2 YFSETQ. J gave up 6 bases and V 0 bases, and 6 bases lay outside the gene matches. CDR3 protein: CASSLGGTAGQPQHF. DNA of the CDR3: TGCGCCAGCAGCTTGGGAGGGACAGCCGGTCAGCCCCAGCATTTT.

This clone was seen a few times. The CDR3, as DNA: TGTGCCAGCAGGATCAGACAGGGGGGAAACACTGAAGCTTTCTTT. As protein: CASRIRQGGNTEAFF. The chain is built from TRBV7-2 and TRBJ1-1, with 9 positions matching TRBD1. Germline V gives CDR1 SGHTA, CDR2 FQGNSA. This CDR3 is built from 15 residues. The ends lost 6 bases at V and 2 bases at J; junction bases unmatched: 7. Looking up the rest from reference TRBV7-2 and TRBJ1-1 gives the full variable domain: GAGVSQSPSNKVTEKGKDVELRCDPISGHTALYWYRQSLGQGLEFLIYFQGNSAPDKSGLPSDRFSAERTGGSVSTLTIQRTQQEDSAVYLCASRIRQGGNTEAFFGQGTRLTVV.

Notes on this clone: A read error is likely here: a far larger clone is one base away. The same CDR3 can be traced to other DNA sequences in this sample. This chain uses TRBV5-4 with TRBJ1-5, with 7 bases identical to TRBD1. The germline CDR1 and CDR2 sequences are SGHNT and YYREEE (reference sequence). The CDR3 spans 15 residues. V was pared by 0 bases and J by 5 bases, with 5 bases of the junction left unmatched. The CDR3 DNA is TGTGCCAGCAGCTTGGGACAGGGTATTGATCAGCCCCAGCATTTT. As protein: CASSLGQGIDQPQHF.